The 11 T cell receptor beta chains reported below all come from one sample, sequenced in a study of response to subunit inactivated influenza vaccine. Using its own MiXCR run on the RT-PCR reads, TCRdb lists one record per CDR3 protein. The data contain around 600,000 distinct CDR3 sequences, roughly 10% of them singletons. These data are also associated with another study on T cells expressing NK-cell markers. That publication notes: UMIs were included in TCR beta cDNA generated by 5'RACE template switching.

The source was PBMCs from blood, collected on the day of vaccination. The receptors derive from a man in his fifties or sixties who received an inactivated influenza vaccine.

This clonotype was counted between two and nine times. The chain couples TRBV5-1 to TRBJ1-2, with unresolved D. Trimming shortened V by 0 bases and J by 5 bases, and 11 bases separated the two germline ends. Germline assignment: CDR1 SGHRS and CDR2 YFSETQ. This CDR3 region has 14 residues. The CDR3 spells CASSLDGERYGYTF. In nucleotides, the CDR3 is TGCGCCAGCAGCTTGGATGGCGAACGATATGGCTACACCTTC.

In this sample, this clonotype turned up many times. The V gene is TRBV7-9, the J gene TRBJ2-1; D remains unclear. Per the germline V gene, CDR1 is SEHNR and CDR2 is FQNEAQ (reference sequence). Trimming stripped 5 bases from V and 6 bases from J, with 8 bases between. This CDR3 contains 12 residues. DNA of the CDR3: TGTGCCAGCAGCACGGCGACCAATGAGCAGTTCTTC. Amino acids: CASSTATNEQFF.

The table lists this clonotype with a few counts. The chain joins TRBV6-2 or TRBV6-3 to TRBJ2-7; 7 bases are a match to TRBD1. V was pared by 5 bases and J by 3 bases, with 10 bases of the junction left unmatched. Germline CDR1 MNHEY, CDR2 SVGEGT. The CDR3 loop spans 15 amino acids. CDR3 protein: CASSDRQGGYYEQYF. The CDR3 nucleotides are TGTGCCAGCAGTGACCGACAGGGCGGCTACTACGAGCAGTACTTC.

The rearrangement links TRBV5-6 to TRBJ1-2; TRBD1 matches 9 bases. Germline V gene data show CDR1 as SGHDT and CDR2 as YYEEEE. The V gene end was trimmed by 5 bases and the J gene end by 7 bases; junction bases not matched to a gene: 9. This CDR3 spans 14 amino acids. The CDR3 loop reads CASSLMTGGSGYTF. CDR3 nucleotides: TGTGCCAGCAGTTTGATGACAGGGGGTAGTGGCTACACCTTC.

The table lists this clonotype with a few counts. In DNA form, the CDR3 reads TGCGCCAGCAGCCTCCGATGGGGGCAAGAGACCCAGTACTTC. This gives the protein CASSLRWGQETQYF. V and J are TRBV5-1 and TRBJ2-5; the D gene could be TRBD1 or TRBD2 (5 bases each). Trimming cost V 4 bases and J 2 bases, with 12 bases left between them. Germline V gene sequence: CDR1 SGHRS, CDR2 YFSETQ. This CDR3 comprises 14 residues.

In its sample, this clonotype was seen a few times. The V call is TRBV12-3 or TRBV12-4, the J call TRBJ1-3, with 7 bases aligning to TRBD1. The CDR3 length is 15 residues. V was clipped by 5 bases and J by 4 bases; unmatched bases: 8. The CDR3 DNA follows: TGTGCCAGCAGTGCCCGACAGGGAACAGGAAACACCATATATTTT. Protein: CASSARQGTGNTIYF.

This clonotype has at least ten counts. The chain carries TRBV20-1 and TRBJ2-5; TRBD2 matches 7 bases. This CDR3 comprises 13 residues. The V segment lost 3 bases and the J segment 5 bases; nucleotides outside the gene matches: 6. CDR1 is DFQATT and CDR2 is SNEGSKA in the germline V gene (reference sequence). CDR3 sequence reads: CSASRWGGETQYF. In nucleotides, the CDR3 is TGCAGTGCTAGCCGATGGGGGGGGGAGACCCAGTACTTC.

The rearrangement links TRBV15 to TRBJ2-2; 11 bases are a match to TRBD2. CDR3 length: 17 amino acids. From germline, CDR1 is LNHNV and CDR2 YYDKDF (reference sequence). Unmatched junction bases numbered 7, after V lost 0 bases and J lost 7 bases. The CDR3 nucleotides read TGTGCCACCAGCAGAGATTTACTAGCGGGAGTGGTCGGGGAGCTGTTTTTT. It specifies CATSRDLLAGVVGELFF.

This clonotype has a handful of counts. The CDR3 sequence is CASSQPGQGHTEAFF. CDR3 nucleotide sequence: TGTGCCAGCAGCCAGCCGGGACAGGGTCACACTGAAGCTTTCTTT. The chain uses TRBV3-1 and TRBJ1-1; 9 bases match TRBD1. CDR3 length: 15 amino acids. J lost 3 bases, V lost 3 bases, and 5 bases had no gene match. Germline assignment: CDR1 LGHDT and CDR2 YNNKEL (reference sequence). Looking up the rest from reference TRBV3-1 and TRBJ1-1 gives the full variable domain: DTAVSQTPKYLVTQMGNDKSIKCEQNLGHDTMYWYKQDSKKFLKIMFSYNNKELIINETVPNRFSPKSPDKAHLNLHINSLELGDSAVYFCASSQPGQGHTEAFFGQGTRLTVV.

The chain employs TRBV4-1 and TRBJ2-7; 10 nucleotides match TRBD1. Germline CDR1 and CDR2: MGHRA and YSYEKL. The CDR3 extends over 15 amino acids. V was clipped by 3 bases and J by 4 bases; unmatched bases: 6. The CDR3 DNA is TGCGCCAGCAGCCACTCTGGGACAGGGGTATACGAGCAGTACTTC. This codes for CASSHSGTGVYEQYF.

This clonotype was picked up many times. V gene TRBV12-3 or TRBV12-4 combines with J gene TRBJ2-1; 10 bases agree with TRBD2. The V segment lost 6 bases and the J segment 5 bases; nucleotides outside the gene matches: 13. This CDR3 is built from 17 residues. CDR3 region: CASRKERGGPHHNEQFF. For the CDR3, the DNA is TGTGCCAGCAGGAAAGAGCGGGGGGGACCACACCACAATGAGCAGTTCTTC.